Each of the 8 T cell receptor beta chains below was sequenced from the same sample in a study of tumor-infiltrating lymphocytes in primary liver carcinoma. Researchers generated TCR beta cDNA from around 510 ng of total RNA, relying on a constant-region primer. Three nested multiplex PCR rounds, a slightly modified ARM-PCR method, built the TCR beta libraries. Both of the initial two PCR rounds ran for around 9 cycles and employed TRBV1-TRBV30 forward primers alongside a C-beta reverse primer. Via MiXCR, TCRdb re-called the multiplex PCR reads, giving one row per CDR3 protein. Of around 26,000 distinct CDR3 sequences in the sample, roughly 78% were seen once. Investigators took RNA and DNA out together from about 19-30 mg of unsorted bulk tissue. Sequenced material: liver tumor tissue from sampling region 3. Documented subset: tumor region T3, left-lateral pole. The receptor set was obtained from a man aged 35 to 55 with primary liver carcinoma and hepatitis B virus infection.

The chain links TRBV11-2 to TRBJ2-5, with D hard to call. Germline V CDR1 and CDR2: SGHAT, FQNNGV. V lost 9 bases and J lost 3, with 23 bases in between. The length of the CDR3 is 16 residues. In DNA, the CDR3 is TGTGCCAGTAGCCAAACTCTTGGCGATGGGAAAGAGACCCAGTACTTC. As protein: CASSQTLGDGKETQYF.

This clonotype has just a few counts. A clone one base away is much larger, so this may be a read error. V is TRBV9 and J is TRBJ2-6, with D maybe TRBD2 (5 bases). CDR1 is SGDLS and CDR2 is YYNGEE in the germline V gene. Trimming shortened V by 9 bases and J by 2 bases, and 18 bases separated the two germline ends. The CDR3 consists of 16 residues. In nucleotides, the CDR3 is TGTGCCAACGGGGAAAGTGGTATCCCTGGGGCCAACGTCCTGACTTTC. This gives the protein CANGESGIPGANVLTF. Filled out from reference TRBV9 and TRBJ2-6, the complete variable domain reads DSGVTQTPKHLITATGQRVTLRCSPRSGDLSVYWYQQSLDQGLQFLIQYYNGEERAKGNILERFSAQQFPDLHSELNLSSLELGDSALYFCANGESGIPGANVLTFGAGSRLTVL.

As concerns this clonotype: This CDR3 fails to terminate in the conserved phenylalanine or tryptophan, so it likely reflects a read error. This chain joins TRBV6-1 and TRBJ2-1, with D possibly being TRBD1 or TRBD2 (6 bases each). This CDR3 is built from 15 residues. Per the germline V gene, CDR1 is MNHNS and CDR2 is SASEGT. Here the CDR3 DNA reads TGTCCCAGCAGAGTCGGGAAAGGGGGGTACAATGAGCAGTTCTCC. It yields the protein CPSRVGKGGYNEQFS.

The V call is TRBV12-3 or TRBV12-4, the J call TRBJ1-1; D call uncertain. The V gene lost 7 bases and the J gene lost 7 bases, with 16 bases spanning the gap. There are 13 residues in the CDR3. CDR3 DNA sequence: TGTGCCAGCAATTTCTTTGGGTTCATTGAAGCTTTCTTT. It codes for CASNFFGFIEAFF.

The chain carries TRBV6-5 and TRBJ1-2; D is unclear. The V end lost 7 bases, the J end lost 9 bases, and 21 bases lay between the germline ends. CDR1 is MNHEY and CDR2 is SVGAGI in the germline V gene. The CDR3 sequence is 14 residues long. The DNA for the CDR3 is TGTGCCAGCAATCAGAAAGGCAGGTCGGGAAGCTACACCTTC. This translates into CASNQKGRSGSYTF.

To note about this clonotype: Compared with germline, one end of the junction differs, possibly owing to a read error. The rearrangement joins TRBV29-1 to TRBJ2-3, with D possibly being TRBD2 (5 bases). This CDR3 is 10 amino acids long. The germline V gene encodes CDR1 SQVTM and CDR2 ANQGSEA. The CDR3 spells CSVNTDTQYF. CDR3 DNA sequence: TGTAGCGTCAACACAGATACGCAGTATTTT.

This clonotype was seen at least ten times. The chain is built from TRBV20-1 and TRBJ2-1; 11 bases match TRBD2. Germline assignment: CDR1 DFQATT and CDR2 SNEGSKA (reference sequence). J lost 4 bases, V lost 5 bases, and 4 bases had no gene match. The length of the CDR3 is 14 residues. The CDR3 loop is CSAVSGRGYNEQFF. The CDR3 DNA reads TGCAGTGCTGTTAGCGGGAGGGGTTACAATGAGCAGTTCTTC.

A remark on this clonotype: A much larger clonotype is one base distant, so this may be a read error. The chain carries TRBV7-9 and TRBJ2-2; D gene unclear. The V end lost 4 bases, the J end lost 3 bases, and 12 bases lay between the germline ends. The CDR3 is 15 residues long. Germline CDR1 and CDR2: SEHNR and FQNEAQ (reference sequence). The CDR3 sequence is CASSSSSADTGELFF. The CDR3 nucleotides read TGTGCCAGCAGCTCATCGAGTGCTGACACCGGGGAGCTGTTTTTT.